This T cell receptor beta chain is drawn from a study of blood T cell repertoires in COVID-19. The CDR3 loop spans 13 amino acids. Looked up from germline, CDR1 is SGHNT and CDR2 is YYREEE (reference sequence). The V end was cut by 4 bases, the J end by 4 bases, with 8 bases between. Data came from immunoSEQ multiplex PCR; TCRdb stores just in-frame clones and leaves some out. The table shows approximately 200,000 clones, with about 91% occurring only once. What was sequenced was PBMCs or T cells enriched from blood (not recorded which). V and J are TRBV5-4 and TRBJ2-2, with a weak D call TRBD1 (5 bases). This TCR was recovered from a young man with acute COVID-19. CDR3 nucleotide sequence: TGTGCCAGCAGCCTGGGGCTCACCGGGGAGCTGTTTTTT. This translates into CASSLGLTGELFF.